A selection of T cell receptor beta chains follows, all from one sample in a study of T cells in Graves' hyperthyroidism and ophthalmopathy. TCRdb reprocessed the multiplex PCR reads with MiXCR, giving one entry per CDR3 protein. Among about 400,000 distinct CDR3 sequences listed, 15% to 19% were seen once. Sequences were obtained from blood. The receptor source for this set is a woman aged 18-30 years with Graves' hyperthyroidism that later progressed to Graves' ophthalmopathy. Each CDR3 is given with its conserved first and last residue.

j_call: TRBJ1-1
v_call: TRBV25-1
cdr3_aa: CASIPTGETEAFF

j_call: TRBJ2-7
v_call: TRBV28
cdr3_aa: CASSLTRLQTYEQYF

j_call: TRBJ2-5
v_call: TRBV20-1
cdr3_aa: CSASPITRETQYF

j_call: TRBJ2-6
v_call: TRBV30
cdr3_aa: CAWSPGLGGANVLTF

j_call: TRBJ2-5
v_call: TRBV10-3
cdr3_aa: CAISEEDSLQETQYF

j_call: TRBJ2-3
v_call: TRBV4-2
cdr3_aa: CASSHGLSTQYF

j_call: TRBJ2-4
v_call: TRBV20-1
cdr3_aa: CSARDRPAGINIQYF

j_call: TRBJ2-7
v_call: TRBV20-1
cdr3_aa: CSARSSGTTYEQYF

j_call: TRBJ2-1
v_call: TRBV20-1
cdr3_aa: CSARSSGNEQFF

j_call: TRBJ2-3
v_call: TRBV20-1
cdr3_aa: CSASNSGTSRLSYTQYF

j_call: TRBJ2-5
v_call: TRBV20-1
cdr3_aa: CSARAGGPEETQYF

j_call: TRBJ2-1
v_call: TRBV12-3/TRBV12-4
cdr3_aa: CASRTRQGAHNEQFF

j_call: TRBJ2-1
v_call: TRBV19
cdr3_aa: CASSRLAAYYNEQFF

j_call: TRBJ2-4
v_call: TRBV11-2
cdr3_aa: CASSDLAKNIQYF

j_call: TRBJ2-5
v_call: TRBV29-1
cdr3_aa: CSVESWDKREKETQYF

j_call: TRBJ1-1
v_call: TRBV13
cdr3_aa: CASSPPRGMNTEAFF

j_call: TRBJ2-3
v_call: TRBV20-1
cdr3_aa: CSARRGLAGVGGTDTQYF

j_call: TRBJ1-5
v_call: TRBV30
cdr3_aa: CAWSRQPDQPQHF

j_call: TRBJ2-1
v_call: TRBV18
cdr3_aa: CASSPPEQGALWNEQFF

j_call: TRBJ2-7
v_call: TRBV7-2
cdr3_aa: CASSSYRAYEQYF

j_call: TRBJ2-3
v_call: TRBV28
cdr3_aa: CASSLTLIITDTQYF

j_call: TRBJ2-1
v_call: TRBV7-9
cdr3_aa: CASSLGRVSESSYNEQFF

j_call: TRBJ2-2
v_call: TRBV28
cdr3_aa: CASSFWQRNTGELFF

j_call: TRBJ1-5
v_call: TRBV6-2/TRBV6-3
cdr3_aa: CASSKDQPQHF

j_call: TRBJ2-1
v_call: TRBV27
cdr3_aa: CASSAAGSSYNEQFF

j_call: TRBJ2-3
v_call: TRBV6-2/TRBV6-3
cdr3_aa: CASSPGLADTQYF

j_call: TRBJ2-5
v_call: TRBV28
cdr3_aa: CASSTLAGVEGETQYF

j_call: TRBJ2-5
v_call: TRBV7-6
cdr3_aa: CASSLGVRASGSRETQYF

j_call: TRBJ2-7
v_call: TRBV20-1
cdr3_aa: CSALKPPGQGTYEQYF

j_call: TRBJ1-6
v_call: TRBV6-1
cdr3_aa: CASSQLTGGARNSPLHF

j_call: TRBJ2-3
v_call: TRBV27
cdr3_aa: CASSLSASPGTDTQYF

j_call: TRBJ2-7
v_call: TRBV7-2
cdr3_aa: CASSLGRDGYEQYF

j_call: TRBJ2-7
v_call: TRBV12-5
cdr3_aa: CASGLARNFRSYEQYF

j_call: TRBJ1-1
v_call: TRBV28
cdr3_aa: CASSLGDRRSEAFF

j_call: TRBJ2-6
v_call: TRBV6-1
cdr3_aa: CASRTGQGSSGANVLTF

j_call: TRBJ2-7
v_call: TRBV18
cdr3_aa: CASSPGTGGEGSYEQYF

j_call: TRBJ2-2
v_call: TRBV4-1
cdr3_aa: CASSQDSSGGRGELFF

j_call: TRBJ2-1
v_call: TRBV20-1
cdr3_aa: CSARVSGYYNEQFF

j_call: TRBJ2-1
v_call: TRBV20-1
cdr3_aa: CSARPSGLASNNEQFF

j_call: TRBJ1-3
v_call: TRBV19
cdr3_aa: CASSPTDGTNTIYF

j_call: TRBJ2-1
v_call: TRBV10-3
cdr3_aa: CAISDRGRAGDSYNEQFF

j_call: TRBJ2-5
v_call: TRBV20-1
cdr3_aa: CSAIGLDRETQYF

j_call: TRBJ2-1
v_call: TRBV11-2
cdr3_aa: CASSAPHPYNEQFF

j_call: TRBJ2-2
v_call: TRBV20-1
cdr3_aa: CSASIFSGTNTGELFF

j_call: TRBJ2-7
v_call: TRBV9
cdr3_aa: CASSVGSELAGSEQYF

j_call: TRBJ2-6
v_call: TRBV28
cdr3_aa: CASSLPPDRAKGANVLTF